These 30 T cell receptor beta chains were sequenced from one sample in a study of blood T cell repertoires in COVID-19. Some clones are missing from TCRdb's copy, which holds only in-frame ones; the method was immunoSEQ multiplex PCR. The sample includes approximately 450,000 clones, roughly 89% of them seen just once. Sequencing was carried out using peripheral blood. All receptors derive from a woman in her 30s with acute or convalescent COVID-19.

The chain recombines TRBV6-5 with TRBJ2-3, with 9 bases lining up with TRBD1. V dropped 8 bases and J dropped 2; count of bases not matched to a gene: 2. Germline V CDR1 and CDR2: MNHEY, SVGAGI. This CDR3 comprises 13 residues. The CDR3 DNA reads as TGTGCCAGCGGACAGGGGCCCACAGATACGCAGTATTTT. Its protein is CASGQGPTDTQYF.

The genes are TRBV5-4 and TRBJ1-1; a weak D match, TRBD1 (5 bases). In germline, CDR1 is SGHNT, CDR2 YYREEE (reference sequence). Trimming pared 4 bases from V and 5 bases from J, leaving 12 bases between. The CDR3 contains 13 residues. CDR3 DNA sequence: TGTGCCAGCAGCCCCGCGGGGGGGACTGAAGCTTTCTTT. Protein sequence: CASSPAGGTEAFF.

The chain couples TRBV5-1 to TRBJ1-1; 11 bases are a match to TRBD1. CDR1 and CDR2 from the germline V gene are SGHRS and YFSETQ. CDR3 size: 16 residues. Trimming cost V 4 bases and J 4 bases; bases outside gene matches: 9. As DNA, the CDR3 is TGCGCCAGCAGCCCTCCGACCGGGACAGGGGGCACTGAAGCTTTCTTT. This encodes CASSPPTGTGGTEAFF.

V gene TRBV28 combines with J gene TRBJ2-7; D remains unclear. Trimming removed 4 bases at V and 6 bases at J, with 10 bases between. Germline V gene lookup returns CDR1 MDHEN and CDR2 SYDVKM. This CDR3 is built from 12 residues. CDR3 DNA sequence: TGTGCCAGCAGTTCGGTGCCCGCCGAGCAGTACTTC. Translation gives CASSSVPAEQYF.

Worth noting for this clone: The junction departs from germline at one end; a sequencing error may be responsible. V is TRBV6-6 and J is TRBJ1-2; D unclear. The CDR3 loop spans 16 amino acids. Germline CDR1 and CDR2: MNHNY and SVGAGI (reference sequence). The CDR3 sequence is CASSYRSGQVGYSYTF. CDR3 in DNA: TGTGCCAGCAGTTACCGTTCCGGTCAAGTGGGCTATAGCTACACCTTC.

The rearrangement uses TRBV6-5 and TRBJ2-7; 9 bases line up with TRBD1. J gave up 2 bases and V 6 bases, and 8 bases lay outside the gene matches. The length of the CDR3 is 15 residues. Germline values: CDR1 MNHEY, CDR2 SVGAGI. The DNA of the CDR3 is TGTGCCAGCAGGGTTACGACAGGGGGAACCTACGAGCAGTACTTC. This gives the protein CASRVTTGGTYEQYF.

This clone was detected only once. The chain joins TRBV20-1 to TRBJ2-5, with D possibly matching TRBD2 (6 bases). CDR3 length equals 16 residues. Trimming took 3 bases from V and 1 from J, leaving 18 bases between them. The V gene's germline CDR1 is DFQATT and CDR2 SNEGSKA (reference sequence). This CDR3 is CSASGGGLRIQETQYF. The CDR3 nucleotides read TGCAGTGCTAGTGGTGGGGGACTGAGGATCCAAGAGACCCAGTACTTC.

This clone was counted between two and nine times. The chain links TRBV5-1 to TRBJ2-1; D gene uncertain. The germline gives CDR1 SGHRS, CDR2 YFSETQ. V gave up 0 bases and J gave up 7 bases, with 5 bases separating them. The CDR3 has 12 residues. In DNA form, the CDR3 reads TGCGCCAGCAGCTTGGGGCGGAATGAGCAGTTCTTC. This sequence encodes CASSLGRNEQFF.

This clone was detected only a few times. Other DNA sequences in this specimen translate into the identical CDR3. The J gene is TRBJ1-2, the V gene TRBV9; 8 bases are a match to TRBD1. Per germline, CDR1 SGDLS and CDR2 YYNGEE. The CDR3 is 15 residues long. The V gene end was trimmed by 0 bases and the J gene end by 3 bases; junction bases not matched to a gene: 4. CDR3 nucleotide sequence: TGTGCCAGCAGCGTAGTCGCAGGGGGCGACTATGGCTACACCTTC. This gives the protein CASSVVAGGDYGYTF.

The CDR3 DNA reads as TGCGCCAGCAGCTTGGCTCTAGAGGGTTCACCCCTCCACTTT. It translates to CASSLALEGSPLHF. This chain uses TRBV5-1 with TRBJ1-6; no clear D gene. The CDR3 extends over 14 amino acids. Germline values: CDR1 SGHRS, CDR2 YFSETQ. Trimming cost V 0 bases and J 9 bases, with 10 bases left between them.

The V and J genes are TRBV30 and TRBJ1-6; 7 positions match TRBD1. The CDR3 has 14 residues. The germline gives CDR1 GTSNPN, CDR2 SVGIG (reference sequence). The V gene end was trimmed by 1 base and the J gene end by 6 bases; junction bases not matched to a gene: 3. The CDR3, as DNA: TGTGCCTGGAGTGAGACAGGGTTTAATTCACCCCTCCACTTT. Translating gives CAWSETGFNSPLHF. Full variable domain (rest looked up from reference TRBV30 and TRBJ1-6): SQTIHQWPATLVQPVGSPLSLECTVEGTSNPNLYWYRQAAGRGLQLLFYSVGIGQISSEVPQNLSASRPQDRQFILSSKKLLLSDSGFYLCAWSETGFNSPLHFGNGTRLTVT.

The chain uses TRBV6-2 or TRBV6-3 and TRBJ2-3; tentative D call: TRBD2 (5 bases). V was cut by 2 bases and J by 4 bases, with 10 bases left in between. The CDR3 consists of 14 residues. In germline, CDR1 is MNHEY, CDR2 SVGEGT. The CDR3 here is CASSYGGLSDTQYF. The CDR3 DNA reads TGTGCCAGCAGTTACGGCGGGTTATCAGATACGCAGTATTTT.

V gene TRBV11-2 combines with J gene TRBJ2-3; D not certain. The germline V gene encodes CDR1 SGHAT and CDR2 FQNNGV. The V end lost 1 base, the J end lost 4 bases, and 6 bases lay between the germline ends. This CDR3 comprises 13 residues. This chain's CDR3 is CASSLAFSDTQYF. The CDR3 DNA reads TGTGCCAGCAGCTTAGCCTTTTCAGATACGCAGTATTTT.

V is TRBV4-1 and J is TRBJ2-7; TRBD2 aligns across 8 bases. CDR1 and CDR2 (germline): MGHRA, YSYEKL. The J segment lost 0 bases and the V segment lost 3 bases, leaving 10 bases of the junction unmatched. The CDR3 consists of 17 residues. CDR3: CASSHGGTSGRSYEQYF. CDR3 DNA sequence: TGCGCCAGCAGCCATGGGGGAACTAGCGGCCGCTCCTACGAGCAGTACTTC.

The DNA for the CDR3 is TGTGCCAGCAGCCACCGGGTGGATGAGCAGTTCTTC. Translation: CASSHRVDEQFF. V is TRBV11-2 and J is TRBJ2-1; D is undetermined. Trimming removed 5 bases at V and 8 bases at J, with 10 bases between. The CDR3 extends over 12 amino acids. Per germline, CDR1 SGHAT and CDR2 FQNNGV.

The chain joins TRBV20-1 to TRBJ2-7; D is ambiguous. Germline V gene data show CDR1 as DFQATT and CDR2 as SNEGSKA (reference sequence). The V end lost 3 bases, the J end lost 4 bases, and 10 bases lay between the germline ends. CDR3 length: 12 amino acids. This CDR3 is CSASESRYEQYF. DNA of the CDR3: TGCAGTGCTAGTGAGAGTAGATACGAGCAGTACTTC.

CDR3 bases: TGCGCCAGCAGCGCGGGACAGGGCTACACAGATACGCAGTATTTT. Residues: CASSAGQGYTDTQYF. This rearrangement joins TRBV5-1 to TRBJ2-3; TRBD1 matches 9 bases. The J segment lost 2 bases and the V segment lost 4 bases, leaving 5 bases of the junction unmatched. The CDR3 extends over 15 amino acids. CDR1 and CDR2 from the germline V gene are SGHRS and YFSETQ. Supplemented by reference TRBV5-1 and TRBJ2-3, the full variable domain reads KAGVTQTPRYLIKTRGQQVTLSCSPISGHRSVSWYQQTPGQGLQFLFEYFSETQRNKGNFPGRFSGRQFSNSRSEMNVSTLELGDSALYLCASSAGQGYTDTQYFGPGTRLTVL.

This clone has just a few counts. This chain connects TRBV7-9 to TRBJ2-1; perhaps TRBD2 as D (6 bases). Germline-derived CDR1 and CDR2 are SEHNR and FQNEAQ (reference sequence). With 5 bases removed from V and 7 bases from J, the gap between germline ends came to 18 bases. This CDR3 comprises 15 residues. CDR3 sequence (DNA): TGTGCCAGCAGCCCCGGGGACCCCGGAGGGAATGAGCAGTTCTTC. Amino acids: CASSPGDPGGNEQFF.

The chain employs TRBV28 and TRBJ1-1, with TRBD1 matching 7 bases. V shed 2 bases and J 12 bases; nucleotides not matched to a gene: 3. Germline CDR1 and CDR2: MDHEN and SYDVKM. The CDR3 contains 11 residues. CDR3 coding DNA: TGTGCCAGCAGTTTAAGGGGGCGATCTTTCTTT. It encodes CASSLRGRSFF.

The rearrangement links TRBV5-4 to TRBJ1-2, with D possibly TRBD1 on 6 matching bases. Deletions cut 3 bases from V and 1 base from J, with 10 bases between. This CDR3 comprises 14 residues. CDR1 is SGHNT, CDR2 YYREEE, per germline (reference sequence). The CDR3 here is CASSSWTVNYGYTF. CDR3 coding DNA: TGTGCCAGCAGCTCGTGGACAGTTAACTATGGCTACACCTTC.

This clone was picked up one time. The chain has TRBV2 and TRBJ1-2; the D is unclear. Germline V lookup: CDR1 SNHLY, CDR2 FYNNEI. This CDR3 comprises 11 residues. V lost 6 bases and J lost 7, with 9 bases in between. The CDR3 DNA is TGTGCCAGCAGATTAGCGGGTGGCTACACCTTC. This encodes CASRLAGGYTF.

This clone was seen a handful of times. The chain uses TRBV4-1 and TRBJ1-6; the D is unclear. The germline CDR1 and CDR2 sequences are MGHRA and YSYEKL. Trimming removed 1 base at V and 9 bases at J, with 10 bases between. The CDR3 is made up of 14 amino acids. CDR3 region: CASSQVPFLSPLHF. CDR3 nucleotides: TGCGCCAGCAGCCAAGTCCCTTTCCTTTCACCCCTCCACTTT.

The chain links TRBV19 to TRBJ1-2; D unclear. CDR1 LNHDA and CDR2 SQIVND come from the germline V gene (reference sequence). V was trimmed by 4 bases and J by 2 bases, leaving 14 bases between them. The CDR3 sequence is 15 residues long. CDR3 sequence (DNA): TGTGCCAGTAGTACGTTTATAACAGAGAACTATGGCTACACCTTC. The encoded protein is CASSTFITENYGYTF.

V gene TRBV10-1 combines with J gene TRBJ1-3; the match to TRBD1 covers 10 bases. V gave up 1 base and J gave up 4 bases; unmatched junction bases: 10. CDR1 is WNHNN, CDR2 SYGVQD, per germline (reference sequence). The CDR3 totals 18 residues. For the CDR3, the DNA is TGCGCCAGCAGTGAGTACCCCCCTGGGACAGGGGACGGAAACACCATATATTTT. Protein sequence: CASSEYPPGTGDGNTIYF.

CDR3 bases: TGTGCCAGCAGTCGGACAGGGACCTACGAGCAGTACTTC. It codes for CASSRTGTYEQYF. The genes are TRBV6-1 and TRBJ2-7; 8 bases line up with TRBD1. The ends lost 5 bases at V and 2 bases at J; junction bases unmatched: 2. Germline CDR1 reads MNHNS; CDR2 reads SASEGT. This CDR3 comprises 13 residues.

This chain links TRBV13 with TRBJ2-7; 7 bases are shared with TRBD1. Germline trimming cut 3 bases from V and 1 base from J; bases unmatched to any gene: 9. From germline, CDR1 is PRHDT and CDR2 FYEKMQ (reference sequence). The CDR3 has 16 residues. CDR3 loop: CASSFTGTAISYEQYF. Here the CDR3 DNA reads TGTGCCAGCAGCTTTACCGGGACAGCTATTTCCTACGAGCAGTACTTC.

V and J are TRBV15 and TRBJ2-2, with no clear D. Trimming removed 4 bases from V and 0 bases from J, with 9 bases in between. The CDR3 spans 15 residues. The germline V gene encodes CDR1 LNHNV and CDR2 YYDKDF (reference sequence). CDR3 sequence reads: CATSIGSANTGELFF. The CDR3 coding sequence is TGTGCCACCAGCATAGGAAGCGCGAACACCGGGGAGCTGTTTTTT.

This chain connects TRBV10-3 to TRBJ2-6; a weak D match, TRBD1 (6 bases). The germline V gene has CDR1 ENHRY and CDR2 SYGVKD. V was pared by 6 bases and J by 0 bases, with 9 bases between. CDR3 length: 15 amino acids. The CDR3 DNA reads TGTGCCATCAGGGACAGTACCTCTGGGGCCAACGTCCTGACTTTC. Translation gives CAIRDSTSGANVLTF.

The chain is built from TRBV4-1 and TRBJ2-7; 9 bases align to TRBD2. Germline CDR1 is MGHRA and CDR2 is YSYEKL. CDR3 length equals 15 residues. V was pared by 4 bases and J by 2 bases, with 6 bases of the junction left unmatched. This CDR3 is CASSPGLAQTYEQYF. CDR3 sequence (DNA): TGCGCCAGCAGCCCTGGACTAGCGCAAACCTACGAGCAGTACTTC.

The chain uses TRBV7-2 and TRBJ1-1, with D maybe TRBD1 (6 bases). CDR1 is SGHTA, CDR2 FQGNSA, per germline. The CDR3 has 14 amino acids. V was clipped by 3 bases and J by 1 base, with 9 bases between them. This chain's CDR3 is CASSFWTENTEAFF. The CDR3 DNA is TGTGCCAGCAGCTTCTGGACAGAGAACACTGAAGCTTTCTTT.